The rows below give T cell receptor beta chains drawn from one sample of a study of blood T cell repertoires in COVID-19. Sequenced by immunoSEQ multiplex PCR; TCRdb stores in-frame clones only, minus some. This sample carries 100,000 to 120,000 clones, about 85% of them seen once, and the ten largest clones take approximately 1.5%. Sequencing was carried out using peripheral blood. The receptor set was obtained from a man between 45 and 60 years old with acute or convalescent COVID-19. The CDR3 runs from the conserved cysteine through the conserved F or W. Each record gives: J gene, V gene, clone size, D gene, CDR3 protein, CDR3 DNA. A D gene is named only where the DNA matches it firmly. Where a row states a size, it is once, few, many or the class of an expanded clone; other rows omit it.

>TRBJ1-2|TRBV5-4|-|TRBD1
CASSRVGQGGYGYTF
TGTGCCAGCAGCCGAGTTGGACAGGGCGGCTATGGCTACACCTTC
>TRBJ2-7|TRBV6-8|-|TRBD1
CASWPMDRDFNEQYF
TGTGCCAGCTGGCCCATGGACAGGGATTTTAACGAGCAGTACTTC
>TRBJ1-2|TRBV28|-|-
CASSLIGEGYGYTF
TGTGCCAGCAGTTTGATTGGGGAGGGCTATGGCTACACCTTC
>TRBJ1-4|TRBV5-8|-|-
CASSLGSLPTNEKLFF
TGTGCCAGCAGCCTCGGGAGCCTTCCAACTAATGAAAAACTGTTTTTT
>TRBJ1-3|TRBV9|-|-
CASSVADSSSGNTIYF
TGTGCCAGCAGCGTAGCTGACAGTTCTTCTGGAAACACCATATATTTT
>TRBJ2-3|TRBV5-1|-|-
CASRSVATDTQYF
TGCGCCAGCAGATCTGTCGCGACAGATACGCAGTATTTT
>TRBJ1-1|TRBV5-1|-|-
CASRTGGFTEAFF
TGCGCCAGCCGTACCGGGGGATTCACTGAAGCTTTCTTT
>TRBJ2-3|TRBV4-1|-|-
CASSQDWRGIVNTQYF
TGCGCCAGCAGCCAAGACTGGCGGGGTATCGTTAATACGCAGTATTTT
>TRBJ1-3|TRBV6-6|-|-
CASSPTSGWAGNTIYF
TGTGCCAGCAGTCCTACCTCGGGGTGGGCTGGAAACACCATATATTTT
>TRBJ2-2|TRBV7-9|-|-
CASQRVAGELFF
TGTGCCAGCCAGAGGGTGGCCGGGGAGCTGTTTTTT
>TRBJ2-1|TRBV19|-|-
CASSPTSKDEQFF
TGTGCCAGTAGCCCTACTAGCAAGGATGAGCAGTTCTTC
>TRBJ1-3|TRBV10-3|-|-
CAISAEPTGSGNTIYF
TGTGCCATCAGTGCTGAACCGACAGGCTCTGGAAACACCATATATTTT
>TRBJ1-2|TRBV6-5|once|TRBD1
CASSQSWTGGGYTF
TGTGCCAGCAGTCAGTCTTGGACAGGGGGTGGCTACACCTTC
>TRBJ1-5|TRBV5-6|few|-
CASSTPGREGQPQHF
TGTGCCAGCAGCACCCCCGGCAGGGAGGGTCAGCCCCAGCATTTT
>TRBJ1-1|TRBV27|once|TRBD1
CASSLDRANTEAFF
TGTGCCAGCAGTTTAGACAGGGCGAACACTGAAGCTTTCTTT
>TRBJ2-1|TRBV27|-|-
CASSLSGRVPYNEQFF
TGTGCCAGCAGTTTAAGCGGCCGGGTGCCCTACAATGAGCAGTTCTTC
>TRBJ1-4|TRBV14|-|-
CASSPTRGGKEKLFF
TGTGCCAGCAGTCCCACCCGGGGGGGGAAAGAAAAACTGTTTTTT
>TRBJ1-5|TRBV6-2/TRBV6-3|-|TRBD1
CASSGQGLQPQHF
TGTGCCAGCAGCGGACAGGGGTTACAGCCCCAGCATTTT
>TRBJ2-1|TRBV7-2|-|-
CASSLTRLDEQFF
TGTGCCAGCAGCTTAACGAGGCTCGATGAGCAATTCTTC
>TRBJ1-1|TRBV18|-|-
CASSTEENTEAFF
TGTGCCAGCTCAACAGAAGAGAACACTGAAGCTTTCTTT
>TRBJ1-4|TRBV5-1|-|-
CASSLVPSEKLFF
TGCGCCAGCAGCTTGGTACCTAGTGAAAAACTGTTTTTT
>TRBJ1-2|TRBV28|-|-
CASSWTDGYTF
TGTGCCAGCAGTTGGACAGACGGCTACACCTTC
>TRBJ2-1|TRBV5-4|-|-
CASSLQASYNEQFF
TGTGCCAGCAGCTTACAGGCCTCCTACAATGAGCAGTTCTTC
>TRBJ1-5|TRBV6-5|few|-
CASSWEYTSNQPQHF
TGTGCCAGCAGTTGGGAGTATACCAGCAATCAGCCCCAGCATTTT
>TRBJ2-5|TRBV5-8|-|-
CASSLGLPGTQYF
TGTGCCAGCAGCTTGGGACTGCCGGGGACCCAGTACTTC
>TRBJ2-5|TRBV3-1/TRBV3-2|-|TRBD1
CASSPNYPGQGRTQETQYF
TGTGCCAGCAGCCCAAATTATCCGGGACAGGGGAGGACCCAAGAGACCCAGTACTTC
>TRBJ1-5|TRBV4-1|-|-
CASSQGIGEGNQPQHF
TGCGCCAGCAGCCAAGGAATTGGGGAGGGGAATCAGCCCCAGCATTTT
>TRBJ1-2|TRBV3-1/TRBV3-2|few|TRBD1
CASSPGQANYGYTF
TGTGCCAGCAGCCCTGGACAGGCGAACTATGGCTACACCTTC
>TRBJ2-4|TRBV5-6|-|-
CASSSSQAGNIQYF
TGTGCCAGCAGCTCATCACAAGCGGGAAACATTCAGTACTTC
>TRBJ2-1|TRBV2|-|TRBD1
CASLRTGAYNEQFF
TGTGCCAGCCTTCGGACAGGGGCCTACAATGAGCAGTTCTTC
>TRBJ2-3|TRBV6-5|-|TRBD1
CASSLRQGRTDTQYF
TGTGCCAGCAGCCTCAGACAGGGTAGGACAGATACGCAGTATTTT
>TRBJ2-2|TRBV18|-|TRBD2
CASSPGLAGATGELFF
TGTGCCAGCTCACCCGGACTAGCGGGGGCCACCGGGGAGCTGTTTTTT
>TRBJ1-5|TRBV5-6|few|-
CASSLGNRVSNQPQHF
TGTGCCAGCAGCTTGGGAAACAGGGTTAGCAATCAGCCCCAGCATTTT
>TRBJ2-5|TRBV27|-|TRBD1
CASASGTGESSQETQYF
TGTGCCAGCGCTTCCGGGACAGGGGAATCCTCCCAAGAGACCCAGTACTTC
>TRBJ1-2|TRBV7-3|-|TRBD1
CASSTQGQGYGYTF
TGTGCCAGCAGCACCCAAGGACAGGGATATGGCTACACCTTC
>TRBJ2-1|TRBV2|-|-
CASSERVRSEQFF
TGTGCCAGCTCCGAGAGGGTGCGTAGTGAGCAGTTCTTC